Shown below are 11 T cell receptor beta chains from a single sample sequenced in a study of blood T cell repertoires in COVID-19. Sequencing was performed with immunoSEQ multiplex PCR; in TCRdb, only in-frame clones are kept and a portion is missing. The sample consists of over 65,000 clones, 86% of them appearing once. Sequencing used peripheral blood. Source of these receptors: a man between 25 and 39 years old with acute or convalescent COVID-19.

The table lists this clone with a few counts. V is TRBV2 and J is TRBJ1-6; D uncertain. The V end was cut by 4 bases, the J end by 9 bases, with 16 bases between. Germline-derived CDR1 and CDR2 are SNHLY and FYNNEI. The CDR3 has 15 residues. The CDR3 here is CASSVSIGIGSPLHF. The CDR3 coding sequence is TGTGCCAGCAGTGTATCCATCGGTATCGGTTCACCCCTCCACTTT.

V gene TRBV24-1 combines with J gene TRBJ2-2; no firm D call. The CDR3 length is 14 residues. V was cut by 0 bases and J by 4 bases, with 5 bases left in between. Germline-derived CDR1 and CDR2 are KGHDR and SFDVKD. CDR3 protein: CATSDLLSTGELFF. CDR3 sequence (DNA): TGTGCCACCAGTGATTTGCTGAGCACCGGGGAGCTGTTTTTT.

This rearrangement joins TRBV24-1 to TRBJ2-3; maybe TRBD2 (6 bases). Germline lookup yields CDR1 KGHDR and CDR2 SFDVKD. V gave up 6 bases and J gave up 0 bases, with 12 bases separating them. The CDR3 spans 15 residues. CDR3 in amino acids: CATSIPGDSTDTQYF. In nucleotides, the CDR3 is TGTGCCACCAGTATCCCGGGGGATAGCACAGATACGCAGTATTTT.

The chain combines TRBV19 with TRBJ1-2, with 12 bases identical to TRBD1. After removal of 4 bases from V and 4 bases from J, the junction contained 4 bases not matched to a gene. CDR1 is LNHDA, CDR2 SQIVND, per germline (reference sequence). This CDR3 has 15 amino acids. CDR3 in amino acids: CASSTGTGGGYGYTF. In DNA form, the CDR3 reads TGTGCCAGTAGTACAGGGACAGGGGGCGGCTATGGCTACACCTTC.

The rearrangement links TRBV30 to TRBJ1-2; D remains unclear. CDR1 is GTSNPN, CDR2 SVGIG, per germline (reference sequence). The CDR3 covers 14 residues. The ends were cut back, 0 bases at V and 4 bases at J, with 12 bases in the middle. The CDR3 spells CAWSVQPDLYGYTF. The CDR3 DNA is TGTGCCTGGAGTGTACAGCCAGATCTCTATGGCTACACCTTC.

Here the CDR3 reads CASSQYLSSNQPQHF. The CDR3 coding sequence is TGCGCCAGCAGCCAATATCTAAGTAGCAATCAGCCCCAGCATTTT. This rearrangement joins TRBV4-3 to TRBJ1-5; no definite D call. The CDR3 runs 15 residues. The V gene's germline CDR1 is LGHNA and CDR2 YSLEER. The V and J ends lost 2 bases and 0 bases respectively, with 8 bases between them.

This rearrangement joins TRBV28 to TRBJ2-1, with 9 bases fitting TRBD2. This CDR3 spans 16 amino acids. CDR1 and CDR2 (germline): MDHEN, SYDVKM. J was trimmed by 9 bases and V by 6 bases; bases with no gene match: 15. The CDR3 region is CASSLGVAGGFGEQFF. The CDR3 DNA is TGTGCCAGCAGCCTGGGGGTGGCGGGAGGGTTTGGTGAGCAGTTCTTC.

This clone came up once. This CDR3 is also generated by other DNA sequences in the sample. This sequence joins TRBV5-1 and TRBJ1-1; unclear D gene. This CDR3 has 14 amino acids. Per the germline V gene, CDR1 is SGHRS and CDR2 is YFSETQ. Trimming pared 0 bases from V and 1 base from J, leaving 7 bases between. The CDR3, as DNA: TGCGCCAGCAGCTTGGATTCAGGGAACACTGAAGCTTTCTTT. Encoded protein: CASSLDSGNTEAFF.

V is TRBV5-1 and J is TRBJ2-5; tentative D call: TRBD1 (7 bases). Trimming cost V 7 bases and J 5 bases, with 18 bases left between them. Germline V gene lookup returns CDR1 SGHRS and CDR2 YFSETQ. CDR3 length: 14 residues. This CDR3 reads CASYRDSGGETQYF. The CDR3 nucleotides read TGCGCCAGCTACCGGGATTCAGGGGGGGAGACCCAGTACTTC.

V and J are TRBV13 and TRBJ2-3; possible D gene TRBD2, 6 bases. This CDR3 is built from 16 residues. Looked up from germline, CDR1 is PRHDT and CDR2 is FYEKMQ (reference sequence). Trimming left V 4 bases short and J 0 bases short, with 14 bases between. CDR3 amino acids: CASSSSSVSSTDTQYF. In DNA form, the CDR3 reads TGTGCCAGCAGCTCGTCTAGCGTATCTAGCACAGATACGCAGTATTTT. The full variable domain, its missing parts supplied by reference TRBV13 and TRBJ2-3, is AAGVIQSPRHLIKEKRETATLKCYPIPRHDTVYWYQQGPGQDPQFLISFYEKMQSDKGSIPDRFSAQQFSDYHSELNMSSLELGDSALYFCASSSSSVSSTDTQYFGPGTRLTVL.

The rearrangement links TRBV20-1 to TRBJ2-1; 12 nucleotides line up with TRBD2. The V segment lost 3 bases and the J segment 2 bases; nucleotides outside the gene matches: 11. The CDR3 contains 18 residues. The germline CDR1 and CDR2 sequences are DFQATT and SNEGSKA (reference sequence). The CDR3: CSASGRASGRGPYNEQFF. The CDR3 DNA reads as TGCAGTGCTAGTGGTCGGGCTAGCGGGAGGGGGCCCTACAATGAGCAGTTCTTC.